The rows below give T cell receptor beta chains drawn from one sample of a study of blood T cell repertoires in COVID-19. Measured with immunoSEQ multiplex PCR; TCRdb has only the in-frame clones, and not every one. The data hold 70,000 to 100,000 clones, with roughly 70% observed a single time. Material for sequencing was peripheral blood. These receptors were obtained from a woman aged 55 to 70 in a cohort sampled during active or convalescent COVID-19. The CDR3 runs from the conserved cysteine through the conserved F or W. A D gene is named only where the DNA matches it firmly. Clone size is not always given. Where it is, it says once, few, many or a class for expanded clones.

clone size,D gene,V gene,J gene,CDR3 protein,CDR3 DNA
NA,NA,TRBV5-1,TRBJ2-5,CASSWTPGKETQYF,TGCGCCAGCAGTTGGACCCCGGGGAAAGAGACCCAGTACTTC
NA,TRBD2,TRBV10-3,TRBJ2-5,CAISSGGLAGDRETQYF,TGTGCCATCAGTAGTGGTGGGCTAGCGGGAGACAGAGAGACCCAGTACTTC
NA,NA,TRBV7-9,TRBJ2-3,CASSWTDSTDTQYF,TGTGCCAGCAGCTGGACAGATAGCACAGATACGCAGTATTTT
once,NA,TRBV10-3,TRBJ2-3,CAIQTEFRTDTQYF,TGTGCCATCCAGACAGAGTTTCGCACAGATACGCAGTATTTT
NA,NA,TRBV6-6,TRBJ2-7,CASSYKGMSSYEQYF,TGTGCCAGCAGTTACAAGGGGATGAGCTCCTACGAGCAGTACTTC
NA,NA,TRBV2,TRBJ1-6,CASLWGGRSPLHF,TGTGCCAGCCTGTGGGGGGGTAGATCACCCCTCCACTTT
NA,NA,TRBV6-5,TRBJ2-5,CASLTLWETQYF,TGTGCCAGTCTAACCCTATGGGAGACCCAGTACTTC
once,TRBD2,TRBV11-2,TRBJ2-2,CASVLGEGSGELFF,TGTGCCAGCGTGCTTGGGGAGGGTTCCGGGGAGCTGTTTTTT
NA,NA,TRBV28,TRBJ1-2,CALDICTNYGYTF,TGTGCCCTCGACATTTGCACAAACTATGGCTACACCTTC
many,NA,TRBV4-1,TRBJ2-2,CASSQGGQNTGELFF,TGCGCCAGCAGCCAAGGTGGGCAGAACACCGGGGAGCTGTTTTTT
once,TRBD1,TRBV5-4,TRBJ2-5,CASSTGGEETQYF,TGTGCCAGCAGCACAGGGGGCGAAGAGACCCAGTACTTC
NA,NA,TRBV27,TRBJ2-1,CASSFPGLEYNEQFF,TGTGCCAGCAGTTTCCCGGGACTCGAGTACAATGAGCAGTTCTTC
NA,TRBD1,TRBV12-5,TRBJ1-1,CASGLDRGGLNTEAFF,TGTGCTAGTGGTCTGGACAGGGGGGGGTTGAACACTGAAGCTTTCTTT
NA,NA,TRBV20-1,TRBJ2-3,CSASRAGTDTQYF,TGCAGTGCTAGTAGAGCTGGCACAGATACGCAGTATTTT
NA,TRBD1,TRBV24-1,TRBJ2-5,CATSDPGQGASWQETQYF,TGTGCCACCAGTGATCCCGGACAGGGGGCGAGTTGGCAAGAGACCCAGTACTTC
NA,NA,TRBV5-1,TRBJ1-1,CASSLKRVDAEAFF,TGCGCCAGCAGCTTGAAGCGAGTCGACGCTGAAGCTTTCTTT
few,TRBD1,TRBV27,TRBJ1-1,CASSSRTGDIDLPPMNTEAFF,TGTGCCAGCAGTTCCAGGACAGGGGACATCGATCTCCCCCCAATGAACACTGAAGCTTTCTTT
NA,TRBD1,TRBV4-1,TRBJ1-1,CASSQGLKGGWGDTEAFF,TGCGCCAGCAGCCAAGGACTTAAAGGGGGCTGGGGGGACACTGAAGCTTTCTTT
once,NA,TRBV4-3,TRBJ2-2,CASSQDPANTGELFF,TGCGCCAGCAGCCAAGATCCCGCGAACACCGGGGAGCTGTTTTTT
NA,TRBD1,TRBV9,TRBJ1-1,CASSVASGGNTEAFF,TGTGCCAGCAGCGTAGCTTCAGGGGGGAACACTGAAGCTTTCTTT
once,NA,TRBV29-1,TRBJ1-3,CSVGLFGSGNTIYF,TGCAGCGTTGGACTGTTTGGGTCTGGAAACACCATATATTTT
NA,NA,TRBV2,TRBJ1-2,CASSGNRVSLGYTF,TGTGCCAGCAGTGGAAACAGGGTATCCCTGGGCTACACCTTC
NA,TRBD1,TRBV7-9,TRBJ1-6,CASSQPTGASSYNSPLHF,TGTGCCAGCAGCCAACCAACAGGGGCGTCTTCCTATAATTCACCCCTCCACTTT
NA,NA,TRBV4-3,TRBJ2-7,CASSQVGEGVAEQYF,TGCGCCAGCAGCCAAGTAGGGGAAGGGGTCGCCGAGCAGTACTTC
few,NA,TRBV5-6,TRBJ2-7,CASSLEGLRRSYEQYF,TGTGCCAGCAGCTTGGAGGGGTTACGACGATCCTACGAGCAGTACTTC
many,TRBD1,TRBV19,TRBJ1-5,CASTDSAGAGGLQPQHF,TGTGCCAGCACCGATAGTGCCGGGGCAGGGGGCCTTCAGCCCCAGCATTTT
NA,TRBD1,TRBV4-2,TRBJ1-4,CASSQVTRRLGTGGGDEKLFF,TGTGCCAGCAGCCAAGTGACGCGCCGCCTCGGGACAGGGGGAGGGGATGAAAAACTGTTTTTT
NA,NA,TRBV5-6,TRBJ2-1,CASSLYGDEQFF,TGTGCCAGCAGCTTGTACGGAGATGAGCAGTTCTTC
NA,TRBD1,TRBV6-2/TRBV6-3,TRBJ1-2,CASSYSGQGGYGYTF,TGTGCCAGCAGTTACTCGGGACAGGGAGGGTATGGCTACACCTTC
NA,TRBD1,TRBV7-3,TRBJ1-1,CASSQGTGNTEAFF,TGTGCCAGCAGCCAAGGGACAGGGAACACTGAAGCTTTCTTT
NA,TRBD1,TRBV19,TRBJ1-5,CASSSRGYSNQPQHF,TGTGCCAGTAGTAGCAGGGGGTATAGCAATCAGCCCCAGCATTTT
NA,NA,TRBV3-1/TRBV3-2,TRBJ1-4,CASSLEWGTPEKLFF,TGTGCCAGCAGTCTTGAGTGGGGGACACCAGAAAAACTGTTTTTT
NA,TRBD2,TRBV7-2,TRBJ2-2,CASSPPGLAAGELFF,TGTGCCAGCAGCCCCCCCGGACTAGCAGCCGGGGAGCTGTTTTTT
few,TRBD2,TRBV4-2,TRBJ2-7,CASSQERGLSGGFYEQYF,TGTGCCAGCAGCCAAGAGAGAGGCTTGAGCGGGGGTTTTTACGAGCAGTACTTC
NA,TRBD2,TRBV7-7,TRBJ2-2,CASSTLAGGRTGELFF,TGTGCTAGCAGCACCCTGGCGGGGGGGCGCACCGGGGAGCTGTTTTTT
NA,TRBD2,TRBV9,TRBJ2-7,CASSTGTRNYEQYF,TGTGCCAGCAGCACCGGGACTAGGAACTACGAGCAGTACTTC
NA,TRBD2,TRBV13,TRBJ2-5,CASSSRGGQETQYF,TGTGCCAGCAGCTCTCGGGGGGGCCAAGAGACCCAGTACTTC
NA,TRBD2,TRBV19,TRBJ2-3,CASSNSRLAGGTDTQYF,TGTGCCAGTAGCAACAGTAGACTAGCGGGGGGGACAGATACGCAGTATTTT
NA,NA,TRBV19,TRBJ1-3,CASRPSGAGSGNTIYF,TGTGCCAGTCGCCCATCAGGGGCCGGCTCTGGAAACACCATATATTTT
many,TRBD1,TRBV28,TRBJ1-5,CASSLGGTGGRAQHF,TGTGCCAGCAGTTTAGGCGGGACAGGGGGGAGAGCCCAGCATTTT
few,TRBD1,TRBV9,TRBJ1-2,CASSVEGQGLYGYTF,TGTGCCAGCAGCGTAGAGGGACAGGGACTCTATGGCTACACCTTC
NA,NA,TRBV2,TRBJ1-1,CASSDNRNTEAFF,TGTGCCAGCAGTGATAATAGGAACACTGAAGCTTTCTTT
NA,NA,TRBV30,TRBJ2-1,CAWSGGREQFF,TGTGCCTGGAGTGGGGGGCGGGAGCAGTTCTTC
NA,NA,TRBV29-1,TRBJ1-1,CSVEVHLNTEAFF,TGCAGCGTTGAAGTCCATTTGAACACTGAAGCTTTCTTT
NA,NA,TRBV29-1,TRBJ1-1,CSVREGVRGFF,TGCAGCGTCCGAGAGGGGGTTAGGGGTTTCTTT
NA,NA,TRBV3-1/TRBV3-2,TRBJ1-2,CASSQSSGRGYTF,TGTGCCAGCAGCCAATCATCGGGGAGAGGCTACACCTTC
NA,NA,TRBV6-6,TRBJ1-2,CATTGPGGYTF,TGTGCCACCACAGGGCCTGGTGGCTACACCTTC
NA,TRBD1,TRBV29-1,TRBJ1-1,CSAWTGNRNTEAFF,TGCAGCGCTTGGACAGGGAATAGAAACACTGAAGCTTTCTTT
NA,NA,TRBV6-5,TRBJ2-3,CASMVGGDTQYF,TGTGCCAGCATGGTTGGAGGAGATACGCAGTATTTT
NA,TRBD2,TRBV25-1,TRBJ2-7,CASRPLGLAYEQYF,TGTGCCAGCAGGCCCCTAGGACTAGCCTACGAGCAGTACTTC
NA,NA,TRBV7-3,TRBJ2-3,CASSLWGAGDTQYF,TGTGCCAGCAGCCTCTGGGGCGCCGGGGATACGCAGTATTTT